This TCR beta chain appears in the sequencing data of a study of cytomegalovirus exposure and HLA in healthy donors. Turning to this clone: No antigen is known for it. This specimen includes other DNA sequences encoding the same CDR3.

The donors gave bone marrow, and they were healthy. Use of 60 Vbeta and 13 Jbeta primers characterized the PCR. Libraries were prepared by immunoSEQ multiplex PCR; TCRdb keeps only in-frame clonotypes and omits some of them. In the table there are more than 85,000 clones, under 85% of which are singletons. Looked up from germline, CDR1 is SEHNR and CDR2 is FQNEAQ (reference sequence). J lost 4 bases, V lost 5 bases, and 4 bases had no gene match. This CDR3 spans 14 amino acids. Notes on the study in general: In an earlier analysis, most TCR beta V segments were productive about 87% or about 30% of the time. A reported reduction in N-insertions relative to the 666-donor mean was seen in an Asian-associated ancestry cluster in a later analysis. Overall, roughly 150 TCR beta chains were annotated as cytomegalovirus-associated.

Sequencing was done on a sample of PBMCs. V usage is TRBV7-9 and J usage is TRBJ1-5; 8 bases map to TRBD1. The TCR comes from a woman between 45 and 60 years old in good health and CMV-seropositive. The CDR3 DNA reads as TGTGCCAGCAGCCCCGGGACAGGTAATCAGCCCCAGCATTTT. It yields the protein CASSPGTGNQPQHF. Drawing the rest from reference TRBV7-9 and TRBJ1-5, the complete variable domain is DTGVSQNPRHKITKRGQNVTFRCDPISEHNRLYWYRQTLGQGPEFLTYFQNEAQLEKSRLLSDRFSAERPKGSFSTLEIQRTEQGDSAMYLCASSPGTGNQPQHFGDGTRLSIL.